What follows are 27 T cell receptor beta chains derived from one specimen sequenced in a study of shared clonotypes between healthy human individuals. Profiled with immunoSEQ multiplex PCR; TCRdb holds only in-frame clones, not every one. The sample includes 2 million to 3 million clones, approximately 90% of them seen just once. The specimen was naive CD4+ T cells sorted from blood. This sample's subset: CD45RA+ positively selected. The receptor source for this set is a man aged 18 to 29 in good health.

The CDR3 bases are TGTGCCAGCAGCTGGGGACAGGGGCCTCACTATGGCTACACCTTC. Translating gives CASSWGQGPHYGYTF. V and J are TRBV5-6 and TRBJ1-2, with TRBD1 matching over 10 bases. Losses at the gene ends were 3 bases for V and 3 bases for J; bases not matched to a gene: 5. CDR1 and CDR2 from the germline V gene are SGHDT and YYEEEE. CDR3 length equals 15 residues.

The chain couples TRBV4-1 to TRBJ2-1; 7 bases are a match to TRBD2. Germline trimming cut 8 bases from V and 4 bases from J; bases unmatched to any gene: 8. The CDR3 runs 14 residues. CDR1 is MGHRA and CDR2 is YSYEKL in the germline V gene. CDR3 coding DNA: TGCGCCAGCGCCAGGAGCGGGGCATACAATGAGCAGTTCTTC. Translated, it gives CASARSGAYNEQFF.

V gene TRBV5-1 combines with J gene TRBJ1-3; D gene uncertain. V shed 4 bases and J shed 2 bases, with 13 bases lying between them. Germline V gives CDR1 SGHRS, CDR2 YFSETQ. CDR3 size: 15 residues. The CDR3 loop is CASSLGREAGNTIYF. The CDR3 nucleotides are TGCGCCAGCAGCCTGGGGAGGGAAGCTGGAAACACCATATATTTT.

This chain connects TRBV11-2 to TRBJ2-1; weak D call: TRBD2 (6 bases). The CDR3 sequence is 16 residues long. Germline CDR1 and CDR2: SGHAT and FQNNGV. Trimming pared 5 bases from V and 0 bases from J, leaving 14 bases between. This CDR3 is CASSPPGAPSYNEQFF. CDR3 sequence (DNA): TGTGCCAGCAGCCCCCCGGGAGCACCCTCCTACAATGAGCAGTTCTTC. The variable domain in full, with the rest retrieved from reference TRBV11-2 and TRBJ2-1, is EAGVAQSPRYKIIEKRQSVAFWCNPISGHATLYWYQQILGQGPKLLIQFQNNGVVDDSQLPKDRFSAERLKGVDSTLKIQPAKLEDSAVYLCASSPPGAPSYNEQFFGPGTRLTVL.

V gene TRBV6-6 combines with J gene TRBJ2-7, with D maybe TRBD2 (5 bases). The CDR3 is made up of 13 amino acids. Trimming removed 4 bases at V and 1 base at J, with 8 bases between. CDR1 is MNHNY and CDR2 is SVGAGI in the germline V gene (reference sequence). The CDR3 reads CASSLLGSYEQYF. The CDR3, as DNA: TGTGCCAGCAGTTTACTAGGATCCTACGAGCAGTACTTC.

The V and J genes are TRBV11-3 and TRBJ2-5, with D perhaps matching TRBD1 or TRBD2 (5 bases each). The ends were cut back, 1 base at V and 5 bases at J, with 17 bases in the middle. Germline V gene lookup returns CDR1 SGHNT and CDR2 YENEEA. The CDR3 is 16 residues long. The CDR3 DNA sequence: TGTGCCAGCAGCTTAGGCCGGGACCCCCCTACCGAGACCCAGTACTTC. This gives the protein CASSLGRDPPTETQYF.

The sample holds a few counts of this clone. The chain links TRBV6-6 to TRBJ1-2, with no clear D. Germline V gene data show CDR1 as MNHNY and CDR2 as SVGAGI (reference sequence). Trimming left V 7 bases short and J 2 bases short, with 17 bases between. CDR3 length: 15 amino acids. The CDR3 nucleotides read TGTGCCAGCACCGCACCCCTCCCCACCAACTATGGCTACACCTTC. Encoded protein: CASTAPLPTNYGYTF.

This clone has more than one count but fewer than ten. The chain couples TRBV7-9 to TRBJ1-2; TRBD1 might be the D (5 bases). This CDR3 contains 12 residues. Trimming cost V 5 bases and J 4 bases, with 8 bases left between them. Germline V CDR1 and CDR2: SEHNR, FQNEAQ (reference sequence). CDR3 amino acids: CASSIDSYGYTF. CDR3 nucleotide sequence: TGTGCCAGCAGCATAGACAGCTATGGCTACACCTTC.

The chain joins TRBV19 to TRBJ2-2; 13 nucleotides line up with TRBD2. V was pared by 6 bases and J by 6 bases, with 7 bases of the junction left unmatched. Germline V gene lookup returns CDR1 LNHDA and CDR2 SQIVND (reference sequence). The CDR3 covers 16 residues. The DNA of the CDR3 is TGTGCCAGTAGGCTACTAGCGGGGGGGCTCGCCGGGGAGCTGTTTTTT. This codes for CASRLLAGGLAGELFF.

CDR3 nucleotides: TGTGCCAGCAGCCTCGCACGGGGGGTCACTGAAGCTTTCTTT. Translation gives CASSLARGVTEAFF. This chain links TRBV7-2 with TRBJ1-1; maybe TRBD1 (5 bases). V was trimmed by 5 bases and J by 4 bases, leaving 14 bases between them. This CDR3 has 14 residues. CDR1 is SGHTA, CDR2 FQGNSA, per germline.

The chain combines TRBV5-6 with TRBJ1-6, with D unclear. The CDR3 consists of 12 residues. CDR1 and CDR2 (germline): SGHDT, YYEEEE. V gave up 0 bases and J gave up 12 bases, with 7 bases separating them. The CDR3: CASSLVGGPLHF. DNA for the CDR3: TGTGCCAGCAGCTTGGTGGGAGGACCCCTCCACTTT.

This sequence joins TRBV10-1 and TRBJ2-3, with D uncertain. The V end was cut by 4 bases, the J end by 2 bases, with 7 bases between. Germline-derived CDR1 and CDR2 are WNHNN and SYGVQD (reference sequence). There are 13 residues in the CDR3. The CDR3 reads CASSAVTTDTQYF. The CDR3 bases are TGCGCCAGCAGTGCGGTTACCACAGATACGCAGTATTTT.

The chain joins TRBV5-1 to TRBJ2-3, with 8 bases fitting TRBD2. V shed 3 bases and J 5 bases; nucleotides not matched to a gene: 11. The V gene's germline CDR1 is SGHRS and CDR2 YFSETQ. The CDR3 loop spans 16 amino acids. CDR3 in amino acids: CASSSLAGPPGDTQYF. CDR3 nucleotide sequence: TGCGCCAGCAGCTCATTAGCGGGGCCCCCGGGAGATACGCAGTATTTT.

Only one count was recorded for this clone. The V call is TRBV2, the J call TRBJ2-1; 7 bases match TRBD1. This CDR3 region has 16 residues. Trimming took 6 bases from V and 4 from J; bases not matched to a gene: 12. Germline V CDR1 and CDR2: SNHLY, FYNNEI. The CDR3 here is CASRELGTEDYNEQFF. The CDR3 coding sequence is TGTGCCAGCAGGGAACTCGGGACAGAAGATTACAATGAGCAGTTCTTC.

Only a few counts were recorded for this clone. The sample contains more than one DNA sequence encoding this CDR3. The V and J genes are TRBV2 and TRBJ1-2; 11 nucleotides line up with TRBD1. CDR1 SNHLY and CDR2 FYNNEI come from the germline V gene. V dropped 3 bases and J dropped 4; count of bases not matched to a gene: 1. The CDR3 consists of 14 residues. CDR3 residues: CASSEDRGPYGYTF. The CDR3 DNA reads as TGTGCCAGCAGTGAGGACAGGGGGCCCTATGGCTACACCTTC.

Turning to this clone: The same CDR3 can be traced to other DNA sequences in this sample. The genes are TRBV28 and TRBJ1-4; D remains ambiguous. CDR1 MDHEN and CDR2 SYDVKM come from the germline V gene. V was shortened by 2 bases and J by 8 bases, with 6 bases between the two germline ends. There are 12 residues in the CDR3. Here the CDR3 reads CASSLRGEKLFF. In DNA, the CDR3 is TGTGCCAGCAGTTTACGGGGAGAAAAACTGTTTTTT.

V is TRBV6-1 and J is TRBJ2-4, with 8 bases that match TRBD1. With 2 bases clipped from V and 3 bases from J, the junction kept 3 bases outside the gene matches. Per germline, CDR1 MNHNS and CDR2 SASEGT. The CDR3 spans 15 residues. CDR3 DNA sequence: TGTGCCAGCAGTGAATGGACAGGGAACAAAAACATTCAGTACTTC. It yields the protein CASSEWTGNKNIQYF.

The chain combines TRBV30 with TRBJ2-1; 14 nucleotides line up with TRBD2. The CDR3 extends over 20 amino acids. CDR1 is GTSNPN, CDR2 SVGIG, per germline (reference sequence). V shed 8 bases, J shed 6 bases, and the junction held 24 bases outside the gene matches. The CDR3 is CAGTSGSTKDPKQRFNEQFF. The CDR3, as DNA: TGTGCCGGGACTAGCGGGAGTACGAAAGACCCCAAACAGAGATTCAATGAGCAGTTCTTC.

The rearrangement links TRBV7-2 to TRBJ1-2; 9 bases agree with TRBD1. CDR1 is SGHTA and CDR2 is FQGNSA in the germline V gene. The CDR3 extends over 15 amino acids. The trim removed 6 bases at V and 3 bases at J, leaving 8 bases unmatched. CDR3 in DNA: TGTGCCAGCAGTAACAGGGGGCTAGTTGACTATGGCTACACCTTC. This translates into CASSNRGLVDYGYTF.

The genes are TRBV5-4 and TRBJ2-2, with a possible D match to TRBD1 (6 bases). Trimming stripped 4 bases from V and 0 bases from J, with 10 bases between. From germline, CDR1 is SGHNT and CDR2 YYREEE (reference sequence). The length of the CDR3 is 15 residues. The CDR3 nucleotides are TGTGCCAGCAGCGCTCAGGGGCCGAACACCGGGGAGCTGTTTTTT. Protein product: CASSAQGPNTGELFF.

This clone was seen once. This CDR3 is CASSLAPSGGTDTQYF. The CDR3, as DNA: TGTGCCAGCAGCTTAGCGCCTAGCGGGGGCACAGATACGCAGTATTTT. V and J are TRBV7-2 and TRBJ2-3, with 9 nucleotides matching TRBD2. From germline, CDR1 is SGHTA and CDR2 FQGNSA. With 0 bases clipped from V and 1 base from J, the junction kept 2 bases outside the gene matches. The CDR3 length is 16 residues.

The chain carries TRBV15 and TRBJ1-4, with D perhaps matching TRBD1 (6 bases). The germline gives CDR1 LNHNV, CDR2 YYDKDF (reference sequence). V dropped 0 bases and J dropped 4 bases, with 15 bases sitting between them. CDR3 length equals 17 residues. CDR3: CATSRDPGAAGNEKLFF. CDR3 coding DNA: TGTGCCACCAGCAGAGATCCGGGGGCAGCGGGTAATGAAAAACTGTTTTTT.

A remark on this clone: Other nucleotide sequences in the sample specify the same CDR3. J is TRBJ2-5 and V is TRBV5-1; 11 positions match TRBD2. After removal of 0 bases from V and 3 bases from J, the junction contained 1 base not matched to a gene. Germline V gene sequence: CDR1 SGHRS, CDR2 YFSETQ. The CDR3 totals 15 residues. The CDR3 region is CASSLGGLAEETQYF. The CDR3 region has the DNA TGCGCCAGCAGCTTGGGGGGACTAGCGGAAGAGACCCAGTACTTC.

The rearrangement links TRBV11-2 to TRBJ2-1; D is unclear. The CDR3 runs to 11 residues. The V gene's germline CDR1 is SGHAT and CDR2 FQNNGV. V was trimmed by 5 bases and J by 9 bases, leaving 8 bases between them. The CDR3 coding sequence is TGTGCCAGCAGCCCCCTGAGTGAGCAGTTCTTC. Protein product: CASSPLSEQFF.

CDR3 protein: CASSPIQFTDTQYF. The CDR3 DNA follows: TGTGCCAGCAGTCCTATACAATTCACAGATACGCAGTATTTT. The rearrangement links TRBV27 to TRBJ2-3; D unclear. This CDR3 is built from 14 residues. V was trimmed by 5 bases and J by 2 bases, leaving 11 bases between them. Germline CDR1 MNHEY, CDR2 SMNVEV (reference sequence).

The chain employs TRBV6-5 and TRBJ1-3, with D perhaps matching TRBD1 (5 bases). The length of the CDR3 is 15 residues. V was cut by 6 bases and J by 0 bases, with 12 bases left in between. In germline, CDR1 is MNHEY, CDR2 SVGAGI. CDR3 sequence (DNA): TGTGCCAGCAGCTCCGGGACGCACTCTGGAAACACCATATATTTT. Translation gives CASSSGTHSGNTIYF.

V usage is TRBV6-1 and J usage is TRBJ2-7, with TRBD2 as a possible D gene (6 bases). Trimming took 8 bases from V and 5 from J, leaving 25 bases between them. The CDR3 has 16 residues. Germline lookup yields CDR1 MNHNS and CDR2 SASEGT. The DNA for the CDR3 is TGTGCCAGCGGTGGTTGGGGGGTAGATGTCAGAAACGAGCAGTACTTC. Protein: CASGGWGVDVRNEQYF.